The 4 T cell receptor beta chains presented below share a single source sample, sequenced in a study of blood T cell repertoires in COVID-19. Using immunoSEQ multiplex PCR, the repertoire was profiled, and TCRdb retains in-frame clones only, with some absent. Among about 120,000 clones listed, roughly 85% were seen once. The sequenced material came from peripheral blood. The receptors derive from a man aged 35 to 55 with acute or convalescent COVID-19.

This chain joins TRBV7-7 and TRBJ2-1; 12 positions match TRBD2. Trimming took 5 bases from V and 5 from J; bases not matched to a gene: 10. The length of the CDR3 is 17 residues. The germline gives CDR1 SSHAT, CDR2 FNYEAQ (reference sequence). Written as DNA, the CDR3 is TGTGCCAGCAGCCCAAGTTTACTAGCGGGAGGAAACAATGAGCAGTTCTTC. This translates into CASSPSLLAGGNNEQFF.

The DNA for the CDR3 is TGTGCCAGCTGCAGGGAAAATGGGAACACTGAAGCTTTCTTT. Amino acids: CASCRENGNTEAFF. The gene calls are TRBV27 and TRBJ1-1, with D perhaps matching TRBD1 (5 bases). Trimming removed 8 bases from V and 1 base from J, with 14 bases in between. Looked up from germline, CDR1 is MNHEY and CDR2 is SMNVEV (reference sequence). The CDR3 runs 14 residues.

This clone was observed once. The chain links TRBV12-5 to TRBJ1-6; TRBD1 agrees at 9 bases. The germline V gene encodes CDR1 LGHNT and CDR2 FRNRAP. J was trimmed by 8 bases and V by 5 bases; bases with no gene match: 4. The CDR3 is 14 amino acids. The CDR3 DNA reads TGTGCTAGTGGTCCCGGGACAGGGCATTCACCCCTCCACTTT. Amino acid sequence: CASGPGTGHSPLHF.

The chain carries TRBV20-1 and TRBJ2-1; D is undetermined. There are 14 residues in the CDR3. Looked up from germline, CDR1 is DFQATT and CDR2 is SNEGSKA (reference sequence). V lost 3 bases, J lost 1 base, and 10 bases lay in between. CDR3 protein: CSASYPSSYNEQFF. The CDR3, as DNA: TGCAGTGCTAGTTACCCTAGTTCCTACAATGAGCAGTTCTTC.